This T cell receptor (beta chain) appears in the sequencing data of a study of blood T cell repertoires in COVID-19. Study context: Material from acute and convalescent COVID-19 was sourced from the United States, Italy and Spain. The analysed material was cDNA or gDNA that came from T cells, B-cell-depleted T cells, or PBMCs.

The CDR3 has 14 residues. Trimming pared 6 bases from V and 7 bases from J, leaving 18 bases between. The germline V gene has CDR1 LNHNV and CDR2 YYDKDF (reference sequence). Data came from immunoSEQ multiplex PCR; TCRdb stores just in-frame clones and leaves some out. Altogether under 250,000 clones are present, about 82% being singletons, with the ten largest covering roughly 12%. The sequencing input was peripheral blood. The sequence was obtained from an elderly man with acute or convalescent COVID-19. The chain couples TRBV15 to TRBJ1-2; TRBD1 is a possible D gene (5 bases). In DNA, the CDR3 is TGTGCCACCAGACCGGGACTCCAACGAGGTGGCTACACCTTC. It codes for CATRPGLQRGGYTF.